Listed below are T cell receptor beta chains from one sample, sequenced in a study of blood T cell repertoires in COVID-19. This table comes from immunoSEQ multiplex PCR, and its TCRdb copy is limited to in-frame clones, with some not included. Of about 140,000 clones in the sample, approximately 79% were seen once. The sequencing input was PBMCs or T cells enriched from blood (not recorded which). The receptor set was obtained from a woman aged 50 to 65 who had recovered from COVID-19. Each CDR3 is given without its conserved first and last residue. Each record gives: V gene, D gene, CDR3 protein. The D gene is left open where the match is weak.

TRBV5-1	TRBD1	ASSLGDRGTYGYT
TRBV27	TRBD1	ASSFRQGHGYT
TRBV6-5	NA	ASTSGSAGANVLT
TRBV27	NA	ASSPRVRGGAYEQY
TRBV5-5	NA	ASSWTEAAYGYT
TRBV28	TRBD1	ASSFIGTGSYEQY
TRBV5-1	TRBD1	ASSAGTGSGNTIY
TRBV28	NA	ASSLGLRNTDTQY
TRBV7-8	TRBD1	ASSSRKAGTGFNEQY
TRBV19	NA	ASSPRGKAEAF
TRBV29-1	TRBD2	SVARTSGSSEQF
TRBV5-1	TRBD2	ASSLVAGGPYEQY
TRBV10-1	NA	ASSESVRGTYEQY
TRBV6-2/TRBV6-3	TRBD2	ASSSRSGVNTGELF
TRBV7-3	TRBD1	ASSSSGTDTEAF
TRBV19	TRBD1	ASNDRGWGTDTQY
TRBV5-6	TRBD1	ASSLDRGGTEAF
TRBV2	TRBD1	ASSEQGANTEAF
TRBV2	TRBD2	ASNLLAGGSNEQF
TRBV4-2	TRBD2	ASSPRTSGGAGEQF
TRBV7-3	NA	ASSSLNEQF
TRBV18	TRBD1	ASSRGTGGFNEQY
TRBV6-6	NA	ASSRGPTDTQY
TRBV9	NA	ASSVEGQYTDTQY
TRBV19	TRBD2	ASRGPGRTGGEQY
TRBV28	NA	ASSSQALEAF
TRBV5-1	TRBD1	ASSSGQGHTEAF
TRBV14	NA	ASSQPVVGASGANVLT
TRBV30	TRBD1	AWSNSGTGYKLF
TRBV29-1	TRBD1	SVGRDRNSPLH
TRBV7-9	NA	ASSLELAGAYGYT
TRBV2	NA	ASSLDRETQY
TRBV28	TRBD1	ASSLAGGTTEAF
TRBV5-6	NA	ASSLGAAQPQH
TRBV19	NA	ASSTGTLAKNIQY
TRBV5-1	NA	ASSLAAGLEHTQY
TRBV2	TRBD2	ASSESLAGHEQF
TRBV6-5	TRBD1	ASRLTGVNYGYT
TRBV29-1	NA	SVVGGPGYT
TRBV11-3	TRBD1	ASSSPSGTGISYEQY
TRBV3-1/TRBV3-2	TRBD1	ASSKQSRGRTEAF
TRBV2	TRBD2	ASSESIAGAYEQF
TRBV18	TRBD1	ASSPGTEKNTIY